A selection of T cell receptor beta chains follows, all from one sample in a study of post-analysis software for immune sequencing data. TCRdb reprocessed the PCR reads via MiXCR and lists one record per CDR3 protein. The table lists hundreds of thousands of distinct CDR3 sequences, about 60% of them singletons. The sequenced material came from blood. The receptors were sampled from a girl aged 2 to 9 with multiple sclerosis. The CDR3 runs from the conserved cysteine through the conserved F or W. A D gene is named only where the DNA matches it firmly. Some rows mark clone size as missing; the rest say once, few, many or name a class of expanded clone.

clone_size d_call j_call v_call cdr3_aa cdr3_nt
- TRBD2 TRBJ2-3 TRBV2 CASSRGSSGITDTQYF TGTGCCAGCAGCCGGGGGTCTAGCGGGATCACAGATACGCAGTATTTT
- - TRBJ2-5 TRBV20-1 CSAIKTGTPKGTQYF TGCAGTGCAATTAAGACCGGGACCCCTAAGGGGACCCAGTACTTC
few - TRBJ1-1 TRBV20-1 CSARDVNTEAFF TGCAGTGCTAGAGACGTGAACACTGAAGCTTTCTTT
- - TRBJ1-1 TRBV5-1 CASSLGGSLNTEAFF TGCGCCAGCAGCTTGGGCGGCAGCCTGAACACTGAAGCTTTCTTT
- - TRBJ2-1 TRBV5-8 CASSSSRVLGEQFF TGTGCCAGCAGCTCGTCTCGGGTGCTCGGAGAGCAGTTCTTC
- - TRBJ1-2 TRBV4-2 CASSPGGMKDGYTF TGTGCCAGCAGCCCTGGCGGGATGAAGGATGGCTACACCTTC
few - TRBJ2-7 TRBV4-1 CASSQGHSGTPQQYF TGCGCCAGCAGCCAAGGCCACTCCGGGACACCACAGCAGTACTTC
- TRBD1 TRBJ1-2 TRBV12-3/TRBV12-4 CASTMTGANYGYTF TGTGCCAGCACCATGACAGGGGCGAACTATGGCTACACCTTC
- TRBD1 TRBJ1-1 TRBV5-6 CASSLGGQSSYTEAFF TGTGCCAGCAGCTTGGGGGGACAGAGCAGTTACACTGAAGCTTTCTTT
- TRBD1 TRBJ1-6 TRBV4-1 CASSRDRYNSPLHF TGCGCCAGCAGCCGGGACAGATATAATTCACCCCTCCACTTT
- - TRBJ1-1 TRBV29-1 CSVDRGPFEAFF TGCAGCGTTGATAGGGGACCGTTCGAAGCTTTCTTT
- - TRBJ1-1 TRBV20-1 CSARDWMDRVDREAFF TGCAGTGCTAGAGATTGGATGGACCGGGTCGATAGAGAAGCTTTCTTT
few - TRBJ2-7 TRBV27 CASSGEGFYEQYF TGTGCCAGCAGTGGTGAGGGTTTCTACGAGCAGTACTTC
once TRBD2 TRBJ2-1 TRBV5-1 CASSDPGGERFNEQFF TGCGCCAGCAGCGATCCGGGGGGTGAGCGGTTCAATGAGCAGTTCTTC
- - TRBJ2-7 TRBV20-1 CSARRPGTYEQYF TGCAGTGCTAGACGGCCGGGAACCTACGAGCAGTACTTC
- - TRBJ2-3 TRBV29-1 CSVGFPGTDTQYF TGCAGCGTCGGGTTCCCAGGAACAGATACGCAGTATTTT
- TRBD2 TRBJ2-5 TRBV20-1 CSAEGLAGGRSRETQYF TGCAGTGCTGAGGGACTAGCGGGGGGCCGATCAAGAGAGACCCAGTACTTC
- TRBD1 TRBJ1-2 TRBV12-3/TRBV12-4 CASSPLDRGPSHGYTF TGTGCCAGCAGTCCACTTGACAGGGGGCCATCCCATGGCTACACCTTC
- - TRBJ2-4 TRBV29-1 CSVESPTENIQYF TGCAGCGTTGAATCTCCGACAGAAAACATTCAGTACTTC
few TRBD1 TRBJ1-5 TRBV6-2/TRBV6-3 CASSYLRTGYNQPQHF TGTGCCAGCAGTTATCTTAGGACAGGGTACAATCAGCCCCAGCATTTT
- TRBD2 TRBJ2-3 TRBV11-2 CASSRSTSEPTQYF TGTGCCAGCAGCCGGTCGACTAGCGAACCTACGCAGTATTTT
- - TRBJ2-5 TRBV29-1 CSVDSNGETQYF TGCAGCGTTGACAGTAACGGAGAGACCCAGTACTTC
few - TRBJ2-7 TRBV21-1 CASSGTSGIYEQYF TGTGCCAGCTCCGGGACTAGCGGGATCTACGAGCAGTACTTC
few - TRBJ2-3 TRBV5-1 CASSLEDRTSTDTQYF TGCGCCAGCAGCTTGGAGGACAGAACTAGCACAGATACGCAGTATTTT
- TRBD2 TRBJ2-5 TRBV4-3 CASSQDGLAGGSGETQYF TGCGCCAGCAGCCAAGACGGACTAGCGGGGGGGTCCGGGGAGACCCAGTACTTC
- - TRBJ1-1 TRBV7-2 CASSSPRTDNTEAFF TGTGCCAGCAGCTCCCCCCGGACAGACAACACTGAAGCTTTCTTT
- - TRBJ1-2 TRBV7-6 CASSLTGADGYTF TGTGCCAGCAGCTTAACGGGGGCGGATGGCTACACCTTC
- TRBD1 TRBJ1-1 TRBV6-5 CASNVLPRGRDTEAFF TGTGCCAGCAACGTTTTACCCAGGGGGCGGGACACTGAAGCTTTCTTT
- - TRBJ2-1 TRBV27 CASSFNWDTYNEQFF TGTGCCAGCAGTTTTAACTGGGATACTTACAATGAGCAGTTCTTC
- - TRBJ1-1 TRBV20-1 CSARDISTEAFF TGCAGTGCTAGAGATATCAGCACTGAAGCTTTCTTT
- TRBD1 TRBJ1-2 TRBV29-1 CSVASTGAHGYTF TGCAGCGTCGCCAGTACAGGGGCTCATGGCTACACCTTC
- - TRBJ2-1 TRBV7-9 CASAPFGVSYNEQFF TGTGCCAGCGCCCCATTCGGGGTCTCCTACAATGAGCAGTTCTTC
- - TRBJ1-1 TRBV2 CASRAGVNTEAFF TGTGCCAGCAGGGCAGGGGTGAACACTGAAGCTTTCTTT
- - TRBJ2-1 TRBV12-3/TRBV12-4 CASSQISGHPYNEQFF TGTGCCAGCAGCCAGATATCCGGACACCCCTACAATGAGCAGTTCTTC
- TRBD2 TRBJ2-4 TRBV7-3 CASSEEAGVGAKNIQYF TGTGCCAGCAGCGAAGAAGCGGGAGTTGGGGCCAAAAACATTCAGTACTTC
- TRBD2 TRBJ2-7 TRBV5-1 CASSPGGTSGSYEQYF TGCGCCAGCAGCCCGGGGGGGACTAGCGGTTCCTACGAGCAGTACTTC
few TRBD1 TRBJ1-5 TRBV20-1 CSARGSAGGLNQPQHF TGCAGTGCTAGAGGCTCTGCAGGGGGTCTCAATCAGCCCCAGCATTTT
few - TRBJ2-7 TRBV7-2 CASSPFYEQYF TGTGCCAGCAGCCCGTTCTACGAGCAGTACTTC
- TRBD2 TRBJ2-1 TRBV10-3 CAISEQPSGGPIPPYNEQFF TGTGCCATCAGTGAGCAGCCTAGCGGGGGCCCGATCCCGCCCTACAATGAGCAGTTCTTC
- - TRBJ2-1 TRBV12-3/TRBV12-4 CASSPLGGLYNEQFF TGTGCCAGCAGCCCTCTTGGGGGCCTATACAATGAGCAGTTCTTC
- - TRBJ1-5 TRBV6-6 CASRNGGSNQPQHF TGTGCCAGTCGGAACGGGGGCAGCAATCAGCCCCAGCATTTT
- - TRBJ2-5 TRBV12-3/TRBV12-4 CASRVEISSETQYF TGTGCCAGCAGGGTCGAGATATCGTCGGAGACCCAGTACTTC
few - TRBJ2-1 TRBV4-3 CASSQVGTEQFF TGCGCCAGCAGCCAAGTTGGGACTGAGCAGTTCTTC
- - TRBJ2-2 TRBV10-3 CAINAVLSVGTGELFF TGTGCCATCAACGCCGTATTGTCGGTGGGGACCGGGGAGCTGTTTTTT
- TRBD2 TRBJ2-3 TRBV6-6 CASSRDTSGGLTDTQYF TGTGCCAGCAGCCGTGATACTAGCGGGGGTCTCACAGATACGCAGTATTTT
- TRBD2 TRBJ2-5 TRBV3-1 CASSQDRGGETQYF TGTGCCAGCAGCCAAGACCGGGGGGGAGAGACCCAGTACTTC
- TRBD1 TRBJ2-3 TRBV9 CASSDRDSRDTQYF TGTGCCAGCAGCGACCGGGACAGCAGAGATACGCAGTATTTT
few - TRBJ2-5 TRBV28 CASTEGADETQYF TGTGCCAGCACGGAGGGGGCCGATGAGACCCAGTACTTC
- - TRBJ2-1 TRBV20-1 CSAGYDEQFF TGCAGTGCCGGTTACGATGAGCAGTTCTTC
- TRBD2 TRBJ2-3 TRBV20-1 CSARDPASGSTQYF TGCAGTGCTAGAGATCCGGCTAGCGGGAGTACGCAGTATTTT
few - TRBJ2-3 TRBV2 CASSGSGTSTDTQYF TGTGCCAGCAGTGGAAGTGGGACTAGCACAGATACGCAGTATTTT
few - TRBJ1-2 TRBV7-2 CASSSDLRDMGNYGYTF TGTGCCAGCAGCTCCGATCTCCGGGACATGGGAAACTATGGCTACACCTTC
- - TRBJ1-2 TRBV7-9 CASSSPRASLSYGYTF TGTGCCAGCAGCTCTCCCAGGGCATCCCTTTCCTATGGCTACACCTTC
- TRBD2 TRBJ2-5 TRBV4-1 CASSRGSGNRETQYF TGCGCCAGCAGCCGAGGTAGCGGGAATCGAGAGACCCAGTACTTC
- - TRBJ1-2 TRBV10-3 CAISVGDGYTF TGTGCCATCAGTGTGGGGGATGGCTACACCTTC